This is a list of T cell receptor beta chains from one sample in a study of blood T cells in healthy people across ages. TCRdb reprocessed the 5' RACE reads with MiXCR, giving one entry per CDR3 protein. The data show 1 million or so distinct CDR3 sequences, with 25% seen just once and less than 0.85% held by the top ten. The sample also formed part of further work on T cells of mothers and their children.

Sequencing was performed on blood. These receptors were taken from a girl aged 2 to 9 in good health. Both conserved end residues are part of each CDR3.

v_call,cdr3_length,cdr3_aa
TRBV5-1,13,CASSRDISYEQYF
TRBV6-5,11,CASIGGNEQFF
TRBV28,15,CASRVEAETQETQYF
TRBV9,15,CASSVAGVSYNQQFF
TRBV5-1,14,CASSSLPPRGEQFF
TRBV20-1,14,CSARVTGGYTEAFF
TRBV28,15,CASRPWTDMRTEAFF
TRBV29-1,16,CSVEEGTGAFSYEQYF
TRBV7-2,12,CASRTGYETQYF
TRBV10-3,13,CAIRTPKIETQYF
TRBV20-1,17,CSARASQTGTGKAEQYF
TRBV4-1,15,CASSQDRGGLYEQYF
TRBV27,16,CVSSTLGTGGMHEQFF
TRBV6-5,13,CASGWVKPGEQYF
TRBV28,17,CASSFRGPSTITDTQYF
TRBV7-6,14,CASSFRDGAYEQYF
TRBV6-2/TRBV6-3,16,CASSTTKRQGINEQYF
TRBV29-1,11,CSVEPREAQYF
TRBV5-6,15,CASSFGILANQPQHF
TRBV3-1,19,CASSQGSEVLKAYYNEQFF
TRBV3-1,13,CASKGTGQETQYF
TRBV3-1,18,CASSRRGGQGAAGNTIYF
TRBV20-1,15,CSARFPVGGTDTQYF
TRBV7-8,18,CASSIFFMESSPRETQYF
TRBV18,13,CASSPSTYNEQFF
TRBV4-3,13,CASSQGLIAEQFF
TRBV13,13,CASSSPGTSVQYF
TRBV5-1,14,CASSFQGERTEAFF
TRBV5-1,17,CASSFSGSGGAYNEQFF
TRBV20-1,13,CSATDNRVYGYTF
TRBV11-3,14,CASRFTGETYEQYF
TRBV7-9,13,CASSFGSNYEQYF
TRBV6-2/TRBV6-3,16,CASSYGTSGGSSIQYF
TRBV15,16,CATSRELGTANQPQHF